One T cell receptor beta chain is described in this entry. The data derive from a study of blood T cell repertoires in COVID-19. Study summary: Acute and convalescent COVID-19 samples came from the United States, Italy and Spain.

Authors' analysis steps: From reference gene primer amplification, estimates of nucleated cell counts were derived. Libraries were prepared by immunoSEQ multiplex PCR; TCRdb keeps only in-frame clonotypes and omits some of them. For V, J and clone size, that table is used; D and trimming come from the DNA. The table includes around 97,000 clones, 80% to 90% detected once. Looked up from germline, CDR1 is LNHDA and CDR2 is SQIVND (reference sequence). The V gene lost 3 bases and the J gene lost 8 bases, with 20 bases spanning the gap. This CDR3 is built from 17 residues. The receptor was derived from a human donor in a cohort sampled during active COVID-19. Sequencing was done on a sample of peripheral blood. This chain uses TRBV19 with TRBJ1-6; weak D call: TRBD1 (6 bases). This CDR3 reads CASSIGDINQGYSPLHF. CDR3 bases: TGTGCCAGTAGTATCGGGGACATCAATCAAGGGTATTCACCCCTCCACTTT.